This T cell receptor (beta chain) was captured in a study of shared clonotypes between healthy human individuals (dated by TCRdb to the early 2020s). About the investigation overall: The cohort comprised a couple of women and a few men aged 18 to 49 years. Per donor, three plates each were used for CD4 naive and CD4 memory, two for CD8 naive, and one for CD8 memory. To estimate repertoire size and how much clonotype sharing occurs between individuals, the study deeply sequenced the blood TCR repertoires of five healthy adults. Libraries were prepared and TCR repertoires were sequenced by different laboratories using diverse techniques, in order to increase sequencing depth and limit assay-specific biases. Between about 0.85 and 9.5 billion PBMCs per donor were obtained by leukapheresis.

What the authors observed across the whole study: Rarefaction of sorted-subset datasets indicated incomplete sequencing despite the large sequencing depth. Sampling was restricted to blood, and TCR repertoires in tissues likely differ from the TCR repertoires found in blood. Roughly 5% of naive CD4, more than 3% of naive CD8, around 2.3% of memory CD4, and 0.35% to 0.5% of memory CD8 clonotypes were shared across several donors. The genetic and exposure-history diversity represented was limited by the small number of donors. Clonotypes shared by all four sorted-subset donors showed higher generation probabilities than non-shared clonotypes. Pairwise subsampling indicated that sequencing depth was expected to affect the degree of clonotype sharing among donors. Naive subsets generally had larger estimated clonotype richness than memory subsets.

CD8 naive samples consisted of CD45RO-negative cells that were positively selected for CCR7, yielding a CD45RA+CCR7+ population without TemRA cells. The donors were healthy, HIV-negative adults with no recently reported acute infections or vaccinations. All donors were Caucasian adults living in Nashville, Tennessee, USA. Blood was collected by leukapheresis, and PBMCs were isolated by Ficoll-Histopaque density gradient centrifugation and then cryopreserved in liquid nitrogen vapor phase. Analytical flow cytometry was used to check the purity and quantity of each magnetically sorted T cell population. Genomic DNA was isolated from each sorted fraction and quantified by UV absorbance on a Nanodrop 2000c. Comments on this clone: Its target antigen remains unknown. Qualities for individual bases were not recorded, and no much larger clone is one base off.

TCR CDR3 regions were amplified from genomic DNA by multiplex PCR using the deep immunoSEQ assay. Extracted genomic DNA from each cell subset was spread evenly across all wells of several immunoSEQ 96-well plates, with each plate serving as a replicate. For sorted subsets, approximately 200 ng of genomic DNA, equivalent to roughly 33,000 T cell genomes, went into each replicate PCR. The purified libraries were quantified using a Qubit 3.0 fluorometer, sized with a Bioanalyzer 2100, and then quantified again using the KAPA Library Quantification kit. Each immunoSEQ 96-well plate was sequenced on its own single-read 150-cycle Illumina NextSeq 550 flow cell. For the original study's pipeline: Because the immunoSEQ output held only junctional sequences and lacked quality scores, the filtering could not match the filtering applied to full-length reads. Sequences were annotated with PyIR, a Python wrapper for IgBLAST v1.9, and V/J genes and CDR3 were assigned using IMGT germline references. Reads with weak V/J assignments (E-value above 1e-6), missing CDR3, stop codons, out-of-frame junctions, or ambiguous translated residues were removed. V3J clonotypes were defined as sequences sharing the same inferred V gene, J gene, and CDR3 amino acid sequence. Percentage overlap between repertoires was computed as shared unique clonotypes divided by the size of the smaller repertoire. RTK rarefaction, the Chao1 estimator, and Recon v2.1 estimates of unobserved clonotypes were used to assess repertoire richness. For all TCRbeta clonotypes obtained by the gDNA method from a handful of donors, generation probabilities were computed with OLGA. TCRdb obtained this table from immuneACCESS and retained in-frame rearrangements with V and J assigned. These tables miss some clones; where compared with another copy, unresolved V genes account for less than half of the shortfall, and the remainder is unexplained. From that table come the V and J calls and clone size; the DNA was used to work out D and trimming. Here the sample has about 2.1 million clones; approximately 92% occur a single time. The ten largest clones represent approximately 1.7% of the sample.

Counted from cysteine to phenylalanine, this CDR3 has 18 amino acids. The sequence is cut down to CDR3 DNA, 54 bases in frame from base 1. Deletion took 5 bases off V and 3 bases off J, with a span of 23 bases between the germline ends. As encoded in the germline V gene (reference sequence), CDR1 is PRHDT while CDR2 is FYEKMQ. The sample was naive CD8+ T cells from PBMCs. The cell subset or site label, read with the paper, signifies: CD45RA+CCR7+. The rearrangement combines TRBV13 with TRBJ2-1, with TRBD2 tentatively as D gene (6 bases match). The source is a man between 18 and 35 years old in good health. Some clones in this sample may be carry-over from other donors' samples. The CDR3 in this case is CASSAWGGRTQLYNEQFF. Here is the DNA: TGTGCCAGCAGCGCCTGGGGTGGGAGGACACAACTCTACAATGAGCAGTTCTTC. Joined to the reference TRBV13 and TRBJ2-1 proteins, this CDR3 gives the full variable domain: AAGVIQSPRHLIKEKRETATLKCYPIPRHDTVYWYQQGPGQDPQFLISFYEKMQSDKGSIPDRFSAQQFSDYHSELNMSSLELGDSALYFCASSAWGGRTQLYNEQFFGPGTRLTVL.